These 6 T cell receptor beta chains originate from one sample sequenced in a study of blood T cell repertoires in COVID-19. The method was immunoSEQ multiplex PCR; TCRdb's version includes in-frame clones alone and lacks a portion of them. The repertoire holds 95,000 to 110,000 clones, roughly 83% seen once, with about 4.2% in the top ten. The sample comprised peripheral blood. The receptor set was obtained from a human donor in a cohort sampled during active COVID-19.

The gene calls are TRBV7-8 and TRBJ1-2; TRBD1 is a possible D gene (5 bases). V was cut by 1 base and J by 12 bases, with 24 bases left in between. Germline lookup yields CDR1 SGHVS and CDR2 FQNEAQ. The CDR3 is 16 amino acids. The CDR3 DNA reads TGTGCCAGCAGCTTAGTTGGGGGGAGACCCGATGGTATCCACACCTTC. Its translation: CASSLVGGRPDGIHTF. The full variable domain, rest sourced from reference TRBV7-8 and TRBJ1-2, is GAGVSQSPRYKVAKRGQDVALRCDPISGHVSLFWYQQALGQGPEFLTYFQNEAQLDKSGLPSDRFFAERPEGSVSTLKIQRTQQEDSAVYLCASSLVGGRPDGIHTFGSGTRLTVV.

CDR3 protein: CAISAPLAGVSYNEQFF. The CDR3 DNA sequence: TGTGCCATCAGTGCGCCCCTAGCGGGAGTAAGCTACAATGAGCAGTTCTTC. This chain connects TRBV10-3 to TRBJ2-1, with TRBD2 matching over 10 bases. The germline V gene encodes CDR1 ENHRY and CDR2 SYGVKD. The CDR3 sequence is 17 residues long. J gave up 3 bases and V 4 bases, and 9 bases lay outside the gene matches.

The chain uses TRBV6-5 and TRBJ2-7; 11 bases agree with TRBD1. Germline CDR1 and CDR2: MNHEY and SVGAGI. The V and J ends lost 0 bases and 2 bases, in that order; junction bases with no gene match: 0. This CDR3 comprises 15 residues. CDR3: CASSYSGQGAYEQYF. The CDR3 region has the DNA TGTGCCAGCAGTTACTCGGGACAGGGGGCCTACGAGCAGTACTTC.

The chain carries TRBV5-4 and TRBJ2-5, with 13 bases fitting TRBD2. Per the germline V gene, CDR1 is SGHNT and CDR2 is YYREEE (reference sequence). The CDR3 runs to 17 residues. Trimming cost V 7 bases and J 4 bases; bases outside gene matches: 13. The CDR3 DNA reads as TGTGCCAGCCGCCAAGGCGGACTAGCGGGAGCCCCAGAGACCCAGTACTTC. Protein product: CASRQGGLAGAPETQYF.

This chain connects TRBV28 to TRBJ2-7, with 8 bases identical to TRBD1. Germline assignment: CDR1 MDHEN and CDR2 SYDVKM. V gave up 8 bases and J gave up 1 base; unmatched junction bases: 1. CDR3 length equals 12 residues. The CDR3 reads CASWDRSYEQYF. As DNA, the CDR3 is TGTGCCAGCTGGGACAGGTCCTACGAGCAGTACTTC. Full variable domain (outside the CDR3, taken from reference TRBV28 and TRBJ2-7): DVKVTQSSRYLVKRTGEKVFLECVQDMDHENMFWYRQDPGLGLRLIYFSYDVKMKEKGDIPEGYSVSREKKERFSLILESASTNQTSMYLCASWDRSYEQYFGPGTRLTVT.

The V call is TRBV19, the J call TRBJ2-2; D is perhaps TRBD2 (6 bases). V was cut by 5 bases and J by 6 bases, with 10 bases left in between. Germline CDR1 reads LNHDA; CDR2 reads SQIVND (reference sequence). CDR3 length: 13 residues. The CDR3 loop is CASSSSSAGELFF. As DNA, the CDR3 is TGTGCCAGTAGTTCCTCTAGCGCCGGGGAGCTGTTTTTT. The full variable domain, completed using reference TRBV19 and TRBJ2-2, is DGGITQSPKYLFRKEGQNVTLSCEQNLNHDAMYWYRQDPGQGLRLIYYSQIVNDFQKGDIAEGYSVSREKKESFPLTVTSAQKNPTAFYLCASSSSSAGELFFGEGSRLTVL.